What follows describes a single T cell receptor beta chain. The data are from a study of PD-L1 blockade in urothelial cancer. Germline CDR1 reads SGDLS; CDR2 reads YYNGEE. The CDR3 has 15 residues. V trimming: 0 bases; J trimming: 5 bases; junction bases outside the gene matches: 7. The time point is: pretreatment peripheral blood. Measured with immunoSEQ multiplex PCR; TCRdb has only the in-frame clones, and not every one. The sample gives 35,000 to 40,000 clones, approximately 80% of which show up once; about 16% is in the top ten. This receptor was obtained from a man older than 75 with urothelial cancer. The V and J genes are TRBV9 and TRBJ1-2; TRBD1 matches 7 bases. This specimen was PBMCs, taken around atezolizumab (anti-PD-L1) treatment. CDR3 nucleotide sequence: TGTGCCAGCAGCGTAGGAGGGACAGAATTTTATGGCTACACCTTC. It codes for CASSVGGTEFYGYTF.